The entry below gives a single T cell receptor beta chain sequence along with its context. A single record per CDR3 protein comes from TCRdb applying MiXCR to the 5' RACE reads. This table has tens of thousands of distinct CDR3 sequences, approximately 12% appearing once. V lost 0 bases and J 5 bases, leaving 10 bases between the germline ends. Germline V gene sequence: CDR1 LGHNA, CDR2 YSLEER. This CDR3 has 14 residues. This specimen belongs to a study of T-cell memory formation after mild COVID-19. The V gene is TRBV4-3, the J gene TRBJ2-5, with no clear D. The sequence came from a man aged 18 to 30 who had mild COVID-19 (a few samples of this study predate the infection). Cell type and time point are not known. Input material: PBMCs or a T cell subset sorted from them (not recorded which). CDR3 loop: CASSQDRFSETQYF. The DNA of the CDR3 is TGCGCCAGCAGCCAAGATCGGTTTTCCGAGACCCAGTACTTC.